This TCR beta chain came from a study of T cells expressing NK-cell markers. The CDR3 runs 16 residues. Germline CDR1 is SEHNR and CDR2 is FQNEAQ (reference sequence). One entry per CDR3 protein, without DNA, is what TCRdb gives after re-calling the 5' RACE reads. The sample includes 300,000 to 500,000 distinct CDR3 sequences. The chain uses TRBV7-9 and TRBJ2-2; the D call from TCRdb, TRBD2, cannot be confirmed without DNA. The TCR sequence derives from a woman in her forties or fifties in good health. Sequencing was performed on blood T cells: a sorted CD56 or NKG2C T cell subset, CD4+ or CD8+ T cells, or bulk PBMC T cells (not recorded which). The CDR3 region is CASSLVDGSLDGELFF.